The source of this T cell receptor beta chain is a study of blood T cells in healthy people across ages. Study-level background: About one barcoded beta molecule per two T cells was the capture yield of template switching.

This clonotype was recorded at least ten times. What it binds is unknown. Germline V gives CDR1 SEHNR, CDR2 FQNEAQ (reference sequence). CDR3 length: 15 residues. Trimming took 5 bases from V and 2 from J; bases not matched to a gene: 5. A second about 7 to 11 cycle PCR used barcoded and J-beta primers. TCRdb reprocessed the 5' RACE reads via MiXCR and lists one record per CDR3 protein. The sample gives 750,000 to 1,000,000 distinct CDR3 sequences, 25% to 35% of which show up once; 9.5% to 13% is in the top ten. The study, taken as a whole, reports: Observed TCR beta diversity showed a strong correlation with the percentage of naive T cells as measured by flow cytometry.

These same records also appear under a second study, on T cells of mothers and their children. That paper notes: Roughly 2.8 million TCR beta reads per child versus over 9 million per mother. Researchers report slightly higher, though non-significant, overlap in related mother-child pairs than in unrelated pairs.

The chain recombines TRBV7-9 with TRBJ2-3, with TRBD2 matching over 9 bases. Source material: blood. The receptor's source is a middle-aged woman in good health. CDR3: CASSVTSGTTDTQYF. In DNA, the CDR3 is TGTGCCAGCAGCGTGACTAGCGGAACCACAGATACGCAGTATTTT.